The 14 T cell receptor beta chains below were found in one sample sequenced in a study of T cell repertoires in cytomegalovirus infection. TCRdb re-called the reads through MiXCR, storing one row per CDR3 protein. In the table there are almost 300,000 distinct CDR3 sequences, 8% to 10% of which are singletons. The sequencing sample was made of PBMCs. Every receptor here comes from a human donor in good health (CMV status not recorded). Some clones in this sample may be carry-over from other donors' samples.

The V and J genes are TRBV28 and TRBJ2-1, with D unclear. The CDR3 consists of 17 residues. Per the germline V gene, CDR1 is MDHEN and CDR2 is SYDVKM. Trimming removed 5 bases at V and 6 bases at J, with 23 bases between. The CDR3 DNA reads TGTGCCAGCAGTGCCCCGCGTAGCAATACTCCCCCCAATGAGCAGTTCTTC. Translation gives CASSAPRSNTPPNEQFF.

This clonotype was recorded many times. The chain carries TRBV19 and TRBJ1-1; D is undetermined. The germline gives CDR1 LNHDA, CDR2 SQIVND (reference sequence). Trimming removed 0 bases at V and 3 bases at J, with 14 bases between. This CDR3 contains 16 residues. CDR3 DNA: TGTGCCAGTAGTATAGAGGGCACATATCTGGACACTGAAGCTTTCTTT. Translation: CASSIEGTYLDTEAFF.

This clonotype showed up many times. This chain uses TRBV5-6 with TRBJ1-2; D not certain. Trimming stripped 6 bases from V and 7 bases from J, with 10 bases between. CDR1 SGHDT and CDR2 YYEEEE come from the germline V gene. There are 11 residues in the CDR3. In DNA, the CDR3 is TGTGCCAGCACCTTATCCGGTGGCTACACCTTC. Protein sequence: CASTLSGGYTF.

This clonotype was detected ten times or more. The V gene is TRBV2, the J gene TRBJ2-5; tentative D call: TRBD2 (5 bases). The CDR3 spans 13 residues. Trimming removed 7 bases at V and 2 bases at J, with 11 bases between. Germline V gives CDR1 SNHLY, CDR2 FYNNEI. CDR3 sequence reads: CASNRGQQETQYF. CDR3 nucleotide sequence: TGTGCCAGCAACCGGGGTCAACAAGAGACCCAGTACTTC.

The CDR3 DNA is TGTGCCAGTACAAGCGGGAGCTCCTACAATGAGCAGTTCTTC. It codes for CASTSGSSYNEQFF. The V gene is TRBV2, the J gene TRBJ2-1; 8 nucleotides line up with TRBD2. Germline CDR1 and CDR2: SNHLY and FYNNEI. This CDR3 contains 14 residues. J gave up 0 bases and V 9 bases, and 4 bases lay outside the gene matches.

The rearrangement joins TRBV5-1 to TRBJ1-1, with D possibly matching TRBD1 (5 bases). The germline V gene encodes CDR1 SGHRS and CDR2 YFSETQ. There are 15 residues in the CDR3. V shed 1 base and J shed 4 bases, with 14 bases lying between them. The CDR3 here is CASSLTGSGGTEAFF. CDR3 in DNA: TGCGCCAGCAGCTTGACAGGCTCAGGAGGCACTGAAGCTTTCTTT.

On this clonotype: Mismatch with germline at one junction end may stem from a read error. This chain links TRBV7-3 with TRBJ2-1; weak D call: TRBD2 (6 bases). Germline CDR1 is SGHTA and CDR2 is FQGTGA. This CDR3 has 14 residues. The CDR3 spells CASSLEGSFNEQFF. As DNA, the CDR3 is TGTGCCAGCAGCTTGGAGGGGTCCTTCAATGAGCAGTTCTTC.

In this sample, this clonotype turned up many times. This CDR3 reads CASSLAANSPLHF. Written as DNA, the CDR3 is TGTGCCAGCAGCTTAGCCGCGAATTCACCCCTCCACTTT. This sequence joins TRBV7-9 and TRBJ1-6, with unresolved D. V was clipped by 0 bases and J by 7 bases, with 4 bases between them. Germline V CDR1 and CDR2: SEHNR, FQNEAQ (reference sequence). The CDR3 extends over 13 amino acids.

The sample holds many counts of this clonotype. The rearrangement joins TRBV7-8 to TRBJ1-1; 9 bases line up with TRBD1. Trimming at V came to 7 bases and at J to 0 bases, leaving 6 bases not matched to a gene. The CDR3 is 15 residues long. CDR1 is SGHVS, CDR2 FQNEAQ, per germline. The CDR3 DNA reads as TGTGCCAGCAACAACAGACAGGGGGTGAACACTGAAGCTTTCTTT. This sequence encodes CASNNRQGVNTEAFF.

In its sample, this clonotype was seen a few times. The chain links TRBV29-1 to TRBJ1-1; D call uncertain. CDR3 size: 13 residues. Trimming stripped 3 bases from V and 1 base from J, with 9 bases between. Germline CDR1 is SQVTM and CDR2 is ANQGSEA. CDR3 residues: CSVEWSENTEAFF. Written as DNA, the CDR3 is TGCAGCGTTGAGTGGTCGGAGAACACTGAAGCTTTCTTT.

This clonotype was seen a handful of times. The chain links TRBV19 to TRBJ1-2; maybe TRBD1 (6 bases). The ends were cut back, 9 bases at V and 3 bases at J, with 14 bases in the middle. Germline V gene lookup returns CDR1 LNHDA and CDR2 SQIVND (reference sequence). The CDR3 covers 13 residues. The CDR3 bases are TGTGCCAGCAGAGGGGGTCCCTACTATGGCTACACCTTC. The encoded protein is CASRGGPYYGYTF.

This clonotype has a handful of counts. The chain has TRBV13 and TRBJ2-1, with 9 nucleotides matching TRBD2. Trimming at V came to 5 bases and at J to 0 bases, leaving 11 bases not matched to a gene. Germline V lookup: CDR1 PRHDT, CDR2 FYEKMQ (reference sequence). This CDR3 has 18 residues. This CDR3 reads CASSRNSGGDSSYNEQFF. Here the CDR3 DNA reads TGTGCCAGCAGCCGAAATAGCGGGGGTGATAGCTCCTACAATGAGCAGTTCTTC.

This clonotype was detected many times. This chain joins TRBV7-2 and TRBJ2-2; D perhaps matches TRBD1 (6 bases). CDR1 is SGHTA and CDR2 is FQGNSA in the germline V gene. The V gene lost 5 bases and the J gene lost 3 bases, with 13 bases spanning the gap. This CDR3 region has 15 residues. CDR3 loop: CASSQGQIYTGELFF. The CDR3 nucleotides are TGTGCCAGCAGCCAAGGACAGATTTACACCGGGGAGCTGTTTTTT.

This clonotype showed up many times. The chain links TRBV12-3 or TRBV12-4 to TRBJ2-2; no reliable D call. The V end lost 6 bases, the J end lost 7 bases, and 9 bases lay between the germline ends. The CDR3 consists of 12 residues. The CDR3 here is CASRSGFGELFF. The CDR3, as DNA: TGTGCCAGCAGATCAGGATTCGGGGAGCTGTTTTTT.